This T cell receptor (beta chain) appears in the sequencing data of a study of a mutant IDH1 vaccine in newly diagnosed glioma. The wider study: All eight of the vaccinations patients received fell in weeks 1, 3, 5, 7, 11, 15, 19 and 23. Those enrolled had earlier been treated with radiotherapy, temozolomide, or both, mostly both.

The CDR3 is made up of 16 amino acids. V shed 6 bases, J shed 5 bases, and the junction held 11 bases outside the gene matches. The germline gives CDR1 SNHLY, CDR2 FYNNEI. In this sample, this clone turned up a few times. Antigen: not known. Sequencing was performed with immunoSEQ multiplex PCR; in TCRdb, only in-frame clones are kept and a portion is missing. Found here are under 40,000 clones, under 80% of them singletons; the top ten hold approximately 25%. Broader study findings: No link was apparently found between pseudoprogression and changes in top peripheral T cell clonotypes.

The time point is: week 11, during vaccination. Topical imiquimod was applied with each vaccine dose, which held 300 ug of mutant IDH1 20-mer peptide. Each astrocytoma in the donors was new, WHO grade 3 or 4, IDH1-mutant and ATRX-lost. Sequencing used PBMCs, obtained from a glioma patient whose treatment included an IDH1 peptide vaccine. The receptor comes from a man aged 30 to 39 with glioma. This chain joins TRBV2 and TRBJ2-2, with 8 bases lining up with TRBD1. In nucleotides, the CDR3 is TGTGCCAGCAGGAAAGGACAGGGTATAGGGACCGGGGAGCTGTTTTTT. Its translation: CASRKGQGIGTGELFF.